Each of the 20 T cell receptor beta chains below was sequenced from the same sample in a study of human T cells and chemical hapten exposure. Time point given: patch test 1, 2 weeks after DPC sensitization. Indicated treatment: therapeutic diphenylcyclopropenone sensitization with weekly scalp DPC. Each CDR3 protein is one row after TCRdb ran MiXCR on the RACE reads. The sample comprises roughly 360,000 distinct CDR3 sequences, 4.8% of which are singletons, and around 2.3% rests with the top ten. The specimen comprised whole blood, sampled in connection with sensitization to the hapten diphenylcyclopropenone (DPC). The receptors here all came from a woman aged 50 to 65 with alopecia areata. Some clones in this sample may be carry-over from other donors' samples.

This chain links TRBV4-3 with TRBJ1-1; D uncertain. Trimming stripped 8 bases from V and 7 bases from J, with 20 bases between. CDR1 is LGHNA and CDR2 is YSLEER in the germline V gene. The CDR3 is 14 amino acids. The CDR3 nucleotides are TGCGCCAGCCGCGATGGCTTGAACTCGGTTGAAGCTTTCTTT. Its protein product is CASRDGLNSVEAFF.

This clonotype was seen a few times. The V gene is TRBV7-6, the J gene TRBJ2-3; possibly TRBD2 for D (6 bases). The V gene's germline CDR1 is SGHVS and CDR2 FNYEAQ. V lost 2 bases to trimming and J lost 7 bases, with 16 bases between them. This CDR3 has 15 residues. The DNA for the CDR3 is TGTGCCAGCAGCTTATGGTGGACGGAGGGTCATACGCAGTATTTT. Protein product: CASSLWWTEGHTQYF.

In this sample, this clonotype turned up many times. The rearrangement uses TRBV6-2 or TRBV6-3 and TRBJ2-4; maybe TRBD1 (6 bases). CDR3 length equals 13 residues. Germline CDR1 and CDR2: MNHEY and SVGEGT. With 10 bases removed from V and 5 bases from J, the gap between germline ends came to 15 bases. CDR3 in amino acids: CATRTGNQNIQYF. CDR3 nucleotides: TGTGCCACCAGAACAGGGAACCAAAACATTCAGTACTTC.

This clonotype has only a few counts. The chain carries TRBV28 and TRBJ1-5; D perhaps matches TRBD1 (6 bases). Germline-derived CDR1 and CDR2 are MDHEN and SYDVKM. The CDR3 totals 12 residues. Trimming pared 6 bases from V and 9 bases from J, leaving 12 bases between. In DNA, the CDR3 is TGTGCCAGCAGGCCAGGGGTTGCGCCCCAGCATTTT. This codes for CASRPGVAPQHF.

This clonotype was recorded many times. CDR3 protein: CASSPGLAGSSYEQYF. The CDR3 region has the DNA TGCGCCAGCAGCCCCGGACTAGCGGGTTCCTCCTACGAGCAGTACTTC. V is TRBV10-1 and J is TRBJ2-7; 11 bases agree with TRBD2. V trimming: 6 bases; J trimming: 0 bases; junction bases outside the gene matches: 7. The CDR3 consists of 16 residues. Per germline, CDR1 WNHNN and CDR2 SYGVQD (reference sequence).

This clonotype was seen only a few times. The rearrangement joins TRBV2 to TRBJ2-1, with D uncertain. Trimming took off 9 bases at V and 9 bases at J, with 18 bases between the two ends. The germline gives CDR1 SNHLY, CDR2 FYNNEI. There are 13 residues in the CDR3. The chain's CDR3 is CASGWGSLAEQFF. In DNA, the CDR3 is TGTGCCAGTGGCTGGGGATCACTCGCTGAGCAGTTCTTC.

This clonotype turned up a few times. The chain couples TRBV6-5 to TRBJ1-3; D is undetermined. In germline, CDR1 is MNHEY, CDR2 SVGAGI. V was clipped by 6 bases and J by 4 bases, with 4 bases between them. CDR3 size: 11 residues. CDR3 sequence (DNA): TGTGCCAGCAGACAGGGAAACACCATATATTTT. Translating it yields CASRQGNTIYF.

The chain employs TRBV7-9 and TRBJ1-1, with D unresolved. The germline CDR1 and CDR2 sequences are SEHNR and FQNEAQ (reference sequence). The CDR3 contains 13 residues. Deletions cut 8 bases from V and 0 bases from J, with 10 bases between. CDR3 bases: TGTGCCAGCCTCGGCGGACTGAACACTGAAGCTTTCTTT. This gives the protein CASLGGLNTEAFF.

This clonotype was seen repeatedly, ten times or more. The J gene is TRBJ2-1, the V gene TRBV27, with D possibly being TRBD1 (6 bases). Germline V gene lookup returns CDR1 MNHEY and CDR2 SMNVEV (reference sequence). Trimming stripped 4 bases from V and 0 bases from J, with 16 bases between. CDR3 size: 17 residues. CDR3 bases: TGTGCCAGCAGTTCCCAGGGGTTGGGGTCCTCCTACAATGAGCAGTTCTTC. It codes for CASSSQGLGSSYNEQFF.

The chain is built from TRBV7-2 and TRBJ1-2, with TRBD1 as a possible D gene (5 bases). CDR1 is SGHTA and CDR2 is FQGNSA in the germline V gene. Trimming shortened V by 5 bases and J by 0 bases, and 13 bases separated the two germline ends. This CDR3 has 15 residues. The CDR3 is CASSPSGTSNYGYTF. For the CDR3, the DNA is TGTGCCAGCAGCCCGTCTGGGACGTCTAACTATGGCTACACCTTC.

Many counts were recorded for this clonotype. The chain employs TRBV4-1 and TRBJ2-3; D is ambiguous. The germline V gene encodes CDR1 MGHRA and CDR2 YSYEKL. With 1 base removed from V and 6 bases from J, the gap between germline ends came to 11 bases. CDR3 length: 14 residues. The CDR3 DNA reads as TGCGCCAGCAGCCAAGGGCCTGGGTTGGATACGCAGTATTTT. It codes for CASSQGPGLDTQYF.

In this sample, this clonotype turned up many times. V gene TRBV12-3 or TRBV12-4 combines with J gene TRBJ1-1; 7 bases agree with TRBD1. The CDR3 contains 16 residues. Germline trimming cut 6 bases from V and 4 bases from J; bases unmatched to any gene: 14. The CDR3 protein is CASSRPQGQTGTEAFF. The CDR3 DNA follows: TGTGCCAGCAGCCGCCCACAGGGGCAGACCGGCACTGAAGCTTTCTTT.

As for this clonotype: The conserved closing phenylalanine or tryptophan is absent in this CDR3, likely reflecting a read error. It is unclear where the CDR3 begins or ends on the DNA, so no DNA is shown, and the CDR3 is as TCRdb lists it. This rearrangement joins TRBV12-3 or TRBV12-4 to TRBJ2-7; the D call TRBD2 from the table was never checked on the DNA. Inclusive of both ends, the CDR3 amounts to 9 amino acids. The CDR3 sequence is CASSGTSSC.

There are many counts of this clonotype. The V call is TRBV12-3 or TRBV12-4, the J call TRBJ1-2, with 7 nucleotides matching TRBD1. The CDR3 covers 12 residues. The V segment lost 7 bases and the J segment 4 bases; nucleotides outside the gene matches: 3. CDR3 DNA sequence: TGTGCCAGCAAGGACAGGTTCTATGGCTACACCTTC. It yields the protein CASKDRFYGYTF.

This clonotype was recorded a few times. The gene calls are TRBV14 and TRBJ1-2, with TRBD1 matching 7 bases. Germline assignment: CDR1 SGHDN and CDR2 FVKESK. V lost 3 bases to trimming and J lost 8 bases; unmatched junction nucleotides: 6. The CDR3 sequence is 13 residues long. DNA of the CDR3: TGTGCCAGCAGCCACACAGGGGCACAAGGCTACACCTTC. Translation: CASSHTGAQGYTF.

This clonotype was seen at least ten times. V is TRBV18 and J is TRBJ1-1, with D maybe TRBD1 (5 bases). The CDR3 is made up of 14 amino acids. Trimming took 0 bases from V and 2 from J, leaving 7 bases between them. Looked up from germline, CDR1 is KGHSH and CDR2 is LQKENI. CDR3 amino acids: CASSPPQANTEAFF. CDR3 coding DNA: TGTGCCAGCTCACCACCACAGGCAAACACTGAAGCTTTCTTT.

This clonotype occurred a few times. This CDR3 is CASSLSGGEYEQYF. CDR3 DNA: TGTGCCAGCAGTTTATCAGGGGGGGAATACGAGCAGTACTTC. The chain employs TRBV28 and TRBJ2-7, with D perhaps being TRBD1 or TRBD2 (7 bases each). Germline CDR1 is MDHEN and CDR2 is SYDVKM. The V and J ends lost 1 base and 4 bases respectively, with 11 bases between them. The length of the CDR3 is 14 residues.

This clonotype was picked up a small number of times. V usage is TRBV7-2 and J usage is TRBJ1-6; a weak D match, TRBD1 (5 bases). The CDR3 length is 16 residues. The V end was cut by 5 bases, the J end by 0 bases, with 11 bases between. Germline loops: CDR1 SGHTA, CDR2 FQGNSA. The CDR3 loop reads CASSGGQSSYNSPLHF. The CDR3 bases are TGTGCCAGCAGCGGGGGTCAAAGCTCCTATAATTCACCCCTCCACTTT.

This clonotype was recorded many times. The chain joins TRBV29-1 to TRBJ2-7; 11 bases line up with TRBD2. Germline loops: CDR1 SQVTM, CDR2 ANQGSEA. This CDR3 has 16 amino acids. V shed 0 bases and J 8 bases; nucleotides not matched to a gene: 12. CDR3 sequence reads: CSVEDREGLAGGKQYF. The DNA for the CDR3 is TGCAGCGTTGAAGATCGGGAAGGGCTAGCGGGAGGCAAGCAGTACTTC.

This clonotype was counted between two and nine times. The DNA for the CDR3 is TGTGCCAGCTCACCTGGCAAAGGGAACACTGAAGCTTTCTTT. This codes for CASSPGKGNTEAFF. The genes are TRBV18 and TRBJ1-1; D remains unclear. Germline V gene sequence: CDR1 KGHSH, CDR2 LQKENI. The CDR3 is 14 amino acids. Trimming took off 3 bases at V and 1 base at J, with 9 bases between the two ends. Together with reference TRBV18 and TRBJ1-1, the CDR3 gives the full variable domain: NAGVMQNPRHLVRRRGQEARLRCSPMKGHSHVYWYRQLPEEGLKFMVYLQKENIIDESGMPKERFSAEFPKEGPSILRIQQVVRGDSAAYFCASSPGKGNTEAFFGQGTRLTVV.